What follows describes a single T cell receptor (beta chain). This entry belongs to a study of blood T cell repertoires in COVID-19. Germline V lookup: CDR1 MGHDK, CDR2 SYGVNS. The CDR3 spans 15 residues. Trimming pared 2 bases from V and 6 bases from J, leaving 16 bases between. Assay: immunoSEQ multiplex PCR; the TCRdb copy retains only in-frame clones and omits some. The sample has some 180,000 clones, approximately 85% seen once. This chain links TRBV25-1 with TRBJ1-2, with TRBD1 as a possible D gene (6 bases). The clonotype comes from a woman of 80 years or more with COVID-19, enrolled during active disease. Sequencing used peripheral blood. Here the CDR3 reads CASSEKWKGGDGYTF. CDR3 sequence (DNA): TGTGCCAGCAGTGAAAAATGGAAGGGGGGGGATGGCTACACCTTC.